Below are 3 T cell receptor beta chains sequenced from a single sample in a study of CD8 T cells in Susac syndrome. It was with random hexamers that about 0.45 to 1 ug RNA was reverse transcribed. TCRdb reprocessed the immunoSEQ multiplex PCR reads via MiXCR and lists one record per CDR3 protein. The data hold 150,000 to 200,000 distinct CDR3 sequences, with roughly 94% observed a single time. The sample comprised CD4+ T cells from PBMCs. These receptors originate from a human donor with multiple sclerosis.

The chain joins TRBV30 to TRBJ2-7, with 10 nucleotides matching TRBD2. This CDR3 is built from 19 residues. J was trimmed by 0 bases and V by 5 bases; bases with no gene match: 19. Germline assignment: CDR1 GTSNPN and CDR2 SVGIG (reference sequence). CDR3 region: CAWSRWGRTSGALSYEQYF. In DNA, the CDR3 is TGTGCCTGGTCCCGGTGGGGCAGGACTAGCGGAGCCCTCTCCTACGAGCAGTACTTC.

The rearrangement links TRBV7-9 to TRBJ1-1; D unresolved. This CDR3 comprises 13 residues. V lost 5 bases, J lost 1 base, and 8 bases lay in between. In germline, CDR1 is SEHNR, CDR2 FQNEAQ (reference sequence). Written as DNA, the CDR3 is TGTGCCAGCAGCCTAATTCAGAACACTGAAGCTTTCTTT. Translated, it gives CASSLIQNTEAFF.

The CDR3 DNA sequence: TGTGCCAGCAGAGGGGGCGTCGGTCAGCCCCAGCATTTT. Amino acids: CASRGGVGQPQHF. The V call is TRBV6-4, the J call TRBJ1-5; 7 nucleotides align to TRBD1. Trimming removed 6 bases from V and 6 bases from J; junction bases left unmatched: 5. Germline values: CDR1 MRHNA, CDR2 SNTAGT. The length of the CDR3 is 13 residues.